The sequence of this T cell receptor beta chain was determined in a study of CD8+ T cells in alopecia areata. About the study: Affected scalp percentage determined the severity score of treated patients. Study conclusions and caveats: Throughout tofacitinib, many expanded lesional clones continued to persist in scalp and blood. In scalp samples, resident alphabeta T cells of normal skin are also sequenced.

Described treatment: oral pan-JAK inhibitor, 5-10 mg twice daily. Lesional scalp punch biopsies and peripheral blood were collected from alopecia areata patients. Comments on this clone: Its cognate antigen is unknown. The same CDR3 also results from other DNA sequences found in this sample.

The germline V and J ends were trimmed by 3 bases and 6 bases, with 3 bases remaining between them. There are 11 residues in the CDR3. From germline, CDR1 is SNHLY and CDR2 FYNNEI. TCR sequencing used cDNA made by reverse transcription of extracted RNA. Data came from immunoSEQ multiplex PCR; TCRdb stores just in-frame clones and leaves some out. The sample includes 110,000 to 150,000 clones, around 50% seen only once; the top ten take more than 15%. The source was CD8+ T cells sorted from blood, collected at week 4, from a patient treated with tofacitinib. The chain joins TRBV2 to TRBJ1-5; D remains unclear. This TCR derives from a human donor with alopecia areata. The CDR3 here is CASSDGQPQHF. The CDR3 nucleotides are TGTGCCAGCAGTGATGGTCAGCCCCAGCATTTT.